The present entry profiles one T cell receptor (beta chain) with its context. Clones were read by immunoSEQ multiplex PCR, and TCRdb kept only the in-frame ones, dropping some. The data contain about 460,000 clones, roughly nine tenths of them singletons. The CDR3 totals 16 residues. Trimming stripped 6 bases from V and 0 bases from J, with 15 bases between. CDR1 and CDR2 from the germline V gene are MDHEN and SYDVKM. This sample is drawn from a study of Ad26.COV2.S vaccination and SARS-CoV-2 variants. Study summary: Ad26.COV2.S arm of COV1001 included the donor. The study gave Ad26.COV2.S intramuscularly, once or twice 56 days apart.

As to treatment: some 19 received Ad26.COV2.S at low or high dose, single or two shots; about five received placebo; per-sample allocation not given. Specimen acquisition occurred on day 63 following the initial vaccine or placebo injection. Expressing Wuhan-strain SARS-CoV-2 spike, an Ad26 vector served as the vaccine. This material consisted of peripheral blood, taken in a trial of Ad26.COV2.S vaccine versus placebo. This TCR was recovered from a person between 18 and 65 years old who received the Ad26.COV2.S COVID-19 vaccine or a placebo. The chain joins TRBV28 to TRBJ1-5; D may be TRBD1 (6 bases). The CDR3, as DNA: TGTGCCAGCAGGGGGGCAGGGGTCTATAGCAATCAGCCCCAGCATTTT. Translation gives CASRGAGVYSNQPQHF.